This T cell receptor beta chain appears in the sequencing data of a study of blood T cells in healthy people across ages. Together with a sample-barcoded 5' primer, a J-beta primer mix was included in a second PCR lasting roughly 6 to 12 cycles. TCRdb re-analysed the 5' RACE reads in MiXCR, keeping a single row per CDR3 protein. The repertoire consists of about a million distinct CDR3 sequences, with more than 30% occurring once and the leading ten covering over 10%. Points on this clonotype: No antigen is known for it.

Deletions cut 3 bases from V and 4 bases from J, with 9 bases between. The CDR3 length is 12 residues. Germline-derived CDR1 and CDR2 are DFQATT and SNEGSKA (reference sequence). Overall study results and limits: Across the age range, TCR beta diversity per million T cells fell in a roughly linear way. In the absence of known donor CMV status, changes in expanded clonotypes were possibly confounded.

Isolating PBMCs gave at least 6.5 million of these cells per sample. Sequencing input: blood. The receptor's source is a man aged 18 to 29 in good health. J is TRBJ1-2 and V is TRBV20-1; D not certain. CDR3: CSASVVPYGYTF. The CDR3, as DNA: TGCAGTGCTAGTGTAGTCCCCTATGGCTACACCTTC.